Below are 24 T cell receptor beta chains sequenced from a single sample in a study of CD8+ T cells in alopecia areata. Treatment here: oral pan-JAK inhibitor, 5-10 mg twice daily. Sequencing relied on a cDNA template that was reverse transcribed from extracted RNA. Libraries were prepared by immunoSEQ multiplex PCR; TCRdb keeps only in-frame clonotypes and omits some of them. In the table there are over 250,000 clones, around three fifths of which are singletons. Sequencing was performed on CD4+ T cells sorted from blood, taken at roughly week 52, from a patient treated with tofacitinib. All receptors derive from a human donor with alopecia areata.

Only a few counts were recorded for this clone. Given a much more abundant clone one base away, this may be a read error. The same CDR3 is also encoded by other DNA sequences in this sample. The chain couples TRBV7-9 to TRBJ2-3; D unclear. CDR3 length: 11 residues. Trimming pared 5 bases from V and 4 bases from J, leaving 4 bases between. From germline, CDR1 is SEHNR and CDR2 FQNEAQ (reference sequence). The CDR3 DNA reads as TGTGCCAGCAGCCTCGCAGATACGCAGTATTTT. It encodes CASSLADTQYF.

The V call is TRBV7-2, the J call TRBJ2-3; perhaps TRBD2 as D (6 bases). The V end was cut by 2 bases, the J end by 6 bases, with 9 bases between. The V gene's germline CDR1 is SGHTA and CDR2 FQGNSA. The CDR3 runs to 13 residues. The CDR3 region is CASSLRGWDTQYF. The CDR3 nucleotides are TGTGCCAGCAGCTTACGGGGGTGGGATACGCAGTATTTT.

The V call is TRBV9, the J call TRBJ2-7, with D possibly being TRBD1 (5 bases). CDR1 is SGDLS and CDR2 is YYNGEE in the germline V gene. The CDR3 totals 14 residues. V lost 1 base to trimming and J lost 2 bases, with 10 bases between them. CDR3 coding DNA: TGTGCCAGCAGCGTAACAGGCATAACCTACGAGCAGTACTTC. It is translated as CASSVTGITYEQYF.

The chain combines TRBV7-6 with TRBJ1-5, with a weak D call TRBD1 (6 bases). There are 14 residues in the CDR3. Trimming removed 6 bases at V and 5 bases at J, with 14 bases between. CDR1 is SGHVS and CDR2 is FNYEAQ in the germline V gene. CDR3 region: CASSRGAPHQPQHF. Written as DNA, the CDR3 is TGTGCCAGCAGTCGGGGGGCCCCACATCAGCCCCAGCATTTT.

The rearrangement links TRBV30 to TRBJ1-1, with D perhaps matching TRBD1 (5 bases). Trimming shortened V by 3 bases and J by 7 bases, and 27 bases separated the two germline ends. Germline-derived CDR1 and CDR2 are GTSNPN and SVGIG (reference sequence). This CDR3 region has 17 residues. The CDR3 protein is CAWSPSRTKSNPHEAFF. The DNA for the CDR3 is TGTGCCTGGAGCCCGTCCCGGACAAAGTCAAACCCCCATGAAGCTTTCTTT.

V is TRBV4-3 and J is TRBJ1-2; D gene uncertain. The CDR3 is made up of 12 amino acids. Germline V gene lookup returns CDR1 LGHNA and CDR2 YSLEER. Trimming removed 3 bases from V and 8 bases from J, with 10 bases in between. CDR3 residues: CASSQAKKGYTF. CDR3 DNA: TGCGCCAGCAGCCAGGCTAAGAAGGGCTACACCTTC.

Only one count was recorded for this clone. The chain uses TRBV10-3 and TRBJ2-5; a weak D match, TRBD2 (5 bases). Germline CDR1 and CDR2: ENHRY and SYGVKD. The CDR3 extends over 17 amino acids. Trimming pared 0 bases from V and 1 base from J, leaving 15 bases between. Here the CDR3 DNA reads TGTGCCATCAGTGAGTCCGGGGATTGGGTTGCCCAAGAGACCCAGTACTTC. Translating it yields CAISESGDWVAQETQYF.

This clone was seen only a few times. This chain links TRBV4-2 with TRBJ1-6, with a possible D match to TRBD1 (5 bases). CDR3 length equals 15 residues. V gave up 4 bases and J gave up 7 bases, with 14 bases separating them. Germline assignment: CDR1 LGHNA and CDR2 YNFKEQ. CDR3 sequence reads: CASSPIGAANSPLHF. In nucleotides, the CDR3 is TGTGCCAGCAGCCCGATAGGGGCCGCAAATTCACCCCTCCACTTT.

CDR3 nucleotides: TGTGCCAGCAGCGTAGCGGTGGGCACTGAAGCTTTCTTT. This encodes CASSVAVGTEAFF. This chain joins TRBV9 and TRBJ1-1; D gene unclear. The germline CDR1 and CDR2 sequences are SGDLS and YYNGEE. The CDR3 extends over 13 amino acids. V lost 0 bases to trimming and J lost 4 bases, with 7 bases between them.

The gene calls are TRBV5-6 and TRBJ2-7; D call uncertain. Germline V lookup: CDR1 SGHDT, CDR2 YYEEEE. V was cut by 1 base and J by 5 bases, with 4 bases left in between. This CDR3 region has 11 residues. CDR3 sequence: CASSLHHEQYF. In DNA, the CDR3 is TGTGCCAGCAGCTTGCATCACGAGCAGTACTTC.

The chain recombines TRBV7-2 with TRBJ1-2, with D unresolved. Germline CDR1 and CDR2: SGHTA and FQGNSA. The CDR3 sequence is 13 residues long. V lost 3 bases to trimming and J lost 6 bases, with 11 bases between them. The CDR3 DNA sequence: TGTGCCAGCAGCTTTGGACTCACTGATGGCTACACCTTC. Protein sequence: CASSFGLTDGYTF.

This chain links TRBV4-3 with TRBJ2-3; D is undetermined. With 4 bases removed from V and 0 bases from J, the gap between germline ends came to 5 bases. This CDR3 is 13 amino acids long. The germline gives CDR1 LGHNA, CDR2 YSLEER. CDR3 in DNA: TGCGCCAGCAGCCGCGACAGCACAGATACGCAGTATTTT. This encodes CASSRDSTDTQYF.

The chain carries TRBV15 and TRBJ2-5, with 14 positions matching TRBD2. This CDR3 spans 15 amino acids. CDR1 is LNHNV, CDR2 YYDKDF, per germline (reference sequence). The J segment lost 3 bases and the V segment lost 4 bases, leaving 1 base of the junction unmatched. The CDR3, as DNA: TGTGCCACCAGCAAGGGACTAGCGGGGGAAGAGACCCAGTACTTC. Protein product: CATSKGLAGEETQYF.

This chain connects TRBV5-1 to TRBJ2-1; D is possibly TRBD1 (6 bases). This CDR3 comprises 13 residues. Germline V gene lookup returns CDR1 SGHRS and CDR2 YFSETQ. With 4 bases removed from V and 6 bases from J, the gap between germline ends came to 11 bases. CDR3 in amino acids: CASSPQGLNEQFF. DNA for the CDR3: TGCGCCAGCAGCCCACAGGGTCTCAATGAGCAGTTCTTC.

This clone appeared once. The V call is TRBV6-5, the J call TRBJ2-1; 9 positions agree with TRBD2. The CDR3 has 16 amino acids. The junction had 4 bases not matched to a gene; V was cut back by 0 bases and J by 4 bases. Germline values: CDR1 MNHEY, CDR2 SVGAGI. CDR3: CASSYSTAGGYNEQFF. The CDR3 DNA sequence: TGTGCCAGCAGTTACTCTACAGCGGGGGGTTACAATGAGCAGTTCTTC.

This clone turned up a few times. The chain recombines TRBV11-2 with TRBJ2-5; TRBD1 matches 7 bases. Germline CDR1 and CDR2: SGHAT and FQNNGV. This CDR3 has 13 residues. V was pared by 5 bases and J by 5 bases, with 5 bases of the junction left unmatched. Written as DNA, the CDR3 is TGTGCCAGCAGCCCAGACAGGGATGAGACCCAGTACTTC. Translated: CASSPDRDETQYF.

This rearrangement joins TRBV29-1 to TRBJ1-1, with 8 nucleotides matching TRBD1. The CDR3 length is 12 residues. V trimming: 7 bases; J trimming: 5 bases; junction bases outside the gene matches: 6. CDR1 and CDR2 (germline): SQVTM, ANQGSEA. The CDR3 DNA follows: TGCAGCGCTACCGACAGGGGAACTGAAGCTTTCTTT. This gives the protein CSATDRGTEAFF.

Points on this clone: Within the sample, other DNA sequences also encode this same CDR3. The V gene is TRBV5-1, the J gene TRBJ2-1, with D perhaps matching TRBD2 (5 bases). The germline V and J ends were trimmed by 0 bases and 4 bases, with 8 bases remaining between them. The CDR3 is made up of 14 amino acids. The V gene's germline CDR1 is SGHRS and CDR2 YFSETQ. The CDR3 protein is CASSLGGIYNEQFF. CDR3 nucleotide sequence: TGCGCCAGCAGCTTGGGAGGGATTTACAATGAGCAGTTCTTC.

The chain employs TRBV4-2 and TRBJ2-3; TRBD1 matches 10 bases. Germline values: CDR1 LGHNA, CDR2 YNFKEQ. The CDR3 is 15 residues long. J lost 4 bases, V lost 5 bases, and 6 bases had no gene match. In nucleotides, the CDR3 is TGTGCCAGCAGCACGCCGGGACAGGGGTCAGATACGCAGTATTTT. Translating it yields CASSTPGQGSDTQYF.

The genes are TRBV2 and TRBJ2-7; D could derive from TRBD1 or TRBD2 (6 bases each). CDR3 length equals 12 residues. Germline V gene data show CDR1 as SNHLY and CDR2 as FYNNEI. Trimming removed 7 bases at V and 7 bases at J, with 14 bases between. The CDR3 region has the DNA TGTGCCAGCACCCGGGGGCCAAGGGAGCAGTACTTC. Translated: CASTRGPREQYF.

The V call is TRBV27, the J call TRBJ2-1; no clear D gene. The CDR3 contains 14 residues. Trimming took off 3 bases at V and 9 bases at J, with 15 bases between the two ends. Per germline, CDR1 MNHEY and CDR2 SMNVEV (reference sequence). The DNA for the CDR3 is TGTGCCAGCAGTTTCTTAGGGCGTGTGAGTGAGCAGTTCTTC. Translating gives CASSFLGRVSEQFF.

This chain uses TRBV29-1 with TRBJ2-7; 7 nucleotides line up with TRBD2. With 6 bases clipped from V and 5 bases from J, the junction kept 4 bases outside the gene matches. Germline CDR1 and CDR2: SQVTM and ANQGSEA. The CDR3 length is 11 residues. The CDR3 loop reads CSVGGTHEQYF. The CDR3 DNA reads TGCAGCGTCGGGGGGACCCACGAGCAGTACTTC.

A remark on this clone: Other DNA sequences in the same sample also yield this CDR3. The genes are TRBV30 and TRBJ2-7; 7 nucleotides agree with TRBD1. CDR1 is GTSNPN, CDR2 SVGIG, per germline (reference sequence). The junction had 6 bases not matched to a gene; V was cut back by 3 bases and J by 4 bases. The CDR3 loop spans 13 amino acids. This CDR3 reads CAWSTGQSYEQYF. DNA for the CDR3: TGTGCCTGGAGCACGGGACAGTCTTACGAGCAGTACTTC.

Only a few counts were recorded for this clone. This chain joins TRBV19 and TRBJ1-1; D remains unclear. V was clipped by 5 bases and J by 8 bases, with 18 bases between them. This CDR3 comprises 14 residues. CDR1 and CDR2 (germline): LNHDA, SQIVND (reference sequence). CDR3 DNA sequence: TGTGCCAGTAGTGAGGCAGTATATTTTGAAGAAGCTTTCTTT. Its translation is CASSEAVYFEEAFF.